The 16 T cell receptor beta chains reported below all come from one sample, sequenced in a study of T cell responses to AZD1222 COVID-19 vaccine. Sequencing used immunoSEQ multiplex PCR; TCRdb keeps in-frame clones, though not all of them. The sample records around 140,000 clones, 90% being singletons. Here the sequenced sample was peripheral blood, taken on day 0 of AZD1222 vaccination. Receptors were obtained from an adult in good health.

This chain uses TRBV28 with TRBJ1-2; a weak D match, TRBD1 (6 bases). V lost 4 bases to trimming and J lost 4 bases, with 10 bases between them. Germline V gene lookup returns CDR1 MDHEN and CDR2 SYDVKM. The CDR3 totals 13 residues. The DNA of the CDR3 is TGTGCCAGCAGTTCACAGGGCCTCTATGGCTACACCTTC. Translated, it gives CASSSQGLYGYTF.

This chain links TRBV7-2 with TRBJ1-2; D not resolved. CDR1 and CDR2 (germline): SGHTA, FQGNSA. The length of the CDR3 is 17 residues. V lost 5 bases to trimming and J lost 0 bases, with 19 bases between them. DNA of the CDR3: TGTGCCAGCAGCCCTTACTTATTGGACGGAGCTAACTATGGCTACACCTTC. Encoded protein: CASSPYLLDGANYGYTF.

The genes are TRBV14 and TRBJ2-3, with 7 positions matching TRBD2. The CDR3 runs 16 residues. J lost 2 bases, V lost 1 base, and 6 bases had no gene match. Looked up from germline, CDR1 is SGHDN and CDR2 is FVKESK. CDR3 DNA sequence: TGTGCCAGCAGCCAAGTTTTCGGGGGGAACACAGATACGCAGTATTTT. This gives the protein CASSQVFGGNTDTQYF.

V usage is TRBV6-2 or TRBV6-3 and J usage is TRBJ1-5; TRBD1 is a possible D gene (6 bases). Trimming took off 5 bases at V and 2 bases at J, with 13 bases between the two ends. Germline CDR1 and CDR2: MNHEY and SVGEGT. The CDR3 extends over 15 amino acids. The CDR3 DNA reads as TGTGCCAGCAGTCGTACAGGGTTTGGCAATCAGCCCCAGCATTTT. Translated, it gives CASSRTGFGNQPQHF.

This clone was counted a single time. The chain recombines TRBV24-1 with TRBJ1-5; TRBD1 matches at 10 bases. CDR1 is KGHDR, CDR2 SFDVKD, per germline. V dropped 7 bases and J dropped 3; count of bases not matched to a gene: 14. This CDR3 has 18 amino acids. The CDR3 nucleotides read TGTGCCACCAGACAAGCCGGGACAGGGGACCTCCTCAATCAGCCCCAGCATTTT. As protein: CATRQAGTGDLLNQPQHF.

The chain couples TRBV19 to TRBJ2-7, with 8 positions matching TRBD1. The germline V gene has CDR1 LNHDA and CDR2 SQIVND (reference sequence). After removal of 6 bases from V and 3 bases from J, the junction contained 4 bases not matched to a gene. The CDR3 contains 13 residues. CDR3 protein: CASSVGQGYEQYF. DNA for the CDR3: TGTGCCAGTAGCGTCGGACAGGGCTACGAGCAGTACTTC.

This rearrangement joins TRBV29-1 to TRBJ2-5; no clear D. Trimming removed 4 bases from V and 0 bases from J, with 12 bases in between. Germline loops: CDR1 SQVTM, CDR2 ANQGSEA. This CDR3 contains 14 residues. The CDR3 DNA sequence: TGCAGCGTTGCCACTACAGCTTACCAAGAGACCCAGTACTTC. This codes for CSVATTAYQETQYF.

The CDR3, as DNA: TGTGCCAGCAGCCAAGATTGGGGAGAGCAGTACTTC. Protein: CASSQDWGEQYF. The genes are TRBV3-1 (or the pseudogene TRBV3-2) and TRBJ2-7, with unresolved D. Germline V gives CDR1 LGHDT, CDR2 YNNKEL (reference sequence). V lost 0 bases and J 7 bases, leaving 7 bases between the germline ends. This CDR3 comprises 12 residues.

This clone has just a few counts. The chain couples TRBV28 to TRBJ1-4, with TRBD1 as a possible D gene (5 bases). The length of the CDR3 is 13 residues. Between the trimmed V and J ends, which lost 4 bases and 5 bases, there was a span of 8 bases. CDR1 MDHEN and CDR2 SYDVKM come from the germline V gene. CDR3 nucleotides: TGTGCCAGCAGTTGGGGGGGAAATGAAAAACTGTTTTTT. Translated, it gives CASSWGGNEKLFF.

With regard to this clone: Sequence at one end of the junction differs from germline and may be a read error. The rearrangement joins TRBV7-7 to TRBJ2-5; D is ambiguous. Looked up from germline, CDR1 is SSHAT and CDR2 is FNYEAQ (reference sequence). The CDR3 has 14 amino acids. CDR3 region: CASSLGPAQETQYF. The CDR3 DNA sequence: TGTGCTAGCAGCTTAGGTCCAGCGCAAGAGACCCAGTACTTC. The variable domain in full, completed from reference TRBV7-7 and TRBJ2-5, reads GAGVSQSPRYKVTKRGQDVTLRCDPISSHATLYWYQQALGQGPEFLTYFNYEAQPDKSGLPSDRFSAERPEGSISTLTIQRTEQRDSAMYRCASSLGPAQETQYFGPGTRLLVL.

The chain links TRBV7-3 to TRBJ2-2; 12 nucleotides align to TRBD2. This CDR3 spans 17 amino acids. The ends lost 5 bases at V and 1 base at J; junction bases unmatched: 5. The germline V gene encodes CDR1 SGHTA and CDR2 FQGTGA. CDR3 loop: CASSPLAGGVNTGELFF. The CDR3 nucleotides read TGTGCCAGCAGCCCCCTAGCGGGGGGGGTGAACACCGGGGAGCTGTTTTTT.

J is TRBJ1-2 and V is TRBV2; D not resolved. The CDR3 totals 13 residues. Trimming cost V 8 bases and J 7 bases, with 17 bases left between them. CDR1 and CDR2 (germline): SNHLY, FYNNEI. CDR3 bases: TGTGCCAGCCAAAGGATAGGGAGCGGTGGCTACACCTTC. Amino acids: CASQRIGSGGYTF.

CDR3 in amino acids: CASPPAGTWETQYF. CDR3 sequence (DNA): TGTGCCAGCCCCCCCGCCGGGACGTGGGAGACCCAGTACTTC. The chain employs TRBV2 and TRBJ2-5, with D possibly called TRBD1 or TRBD2 (5 bases each). Germline CDR1 is SNHLY and CDR2 is FYNNEI. This CDR3 is built from 14 residues. V lost 8 bases and J 5 bases, leaving 18 bases between the germline ends.

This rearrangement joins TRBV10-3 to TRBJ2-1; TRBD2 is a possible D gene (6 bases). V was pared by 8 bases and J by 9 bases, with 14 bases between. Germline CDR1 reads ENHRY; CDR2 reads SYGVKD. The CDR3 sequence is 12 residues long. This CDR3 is CAISPWGVEQFF. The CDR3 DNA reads TGTGCCATCTCCCCGTGGGGGGTTGAGCAGTTCTTC.

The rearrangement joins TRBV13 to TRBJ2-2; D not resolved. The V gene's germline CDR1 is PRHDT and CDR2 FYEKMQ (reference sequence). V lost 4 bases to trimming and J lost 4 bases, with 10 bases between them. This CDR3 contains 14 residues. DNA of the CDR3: TGTGCCAGCAGCTCGATACAGCGCACCGGGGAGCTGTTTTTT. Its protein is CASSSIQRTGELFF. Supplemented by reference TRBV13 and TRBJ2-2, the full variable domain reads AAGVIQSPRHLIKEKRETATLKCYPIPRHDTVYWYQQGPGQDPQFLISFYEKMQSDKGSIPDRFSAQQFSDYHSELNMSSLELGDSALYFCASSSIQRTGELFFGEGSRLTVL.

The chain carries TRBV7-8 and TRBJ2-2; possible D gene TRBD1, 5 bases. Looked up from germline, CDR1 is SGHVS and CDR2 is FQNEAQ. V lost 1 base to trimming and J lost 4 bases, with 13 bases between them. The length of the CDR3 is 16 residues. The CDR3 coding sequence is TGTGCCAGCAGCTTAGAAGGCAGGGTTGCCACCGGGGAGCTGTTTTTT. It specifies CASSLEGRVATGELFF.